The present entry profiles one TCR beta chain with its context. Its antigen is not identified. This specimen comes from a study of cytomegalovirus exposure and HLA in healthy donors. Amplification used 60 Vbeta primers and 13 Jbeta primers. The protocol was immunoSEQ multiplex PCR, while the TCRdb copy is restricted to in-frame clones and leaves out a portion. The sample includes about 140,000 clones, about 80% seen only once; the top ten take over 2.5%. Points from the study as a whole: Follow-up analysis seemed to connect common viral pathogens with several of the most significant clusters identified.

The sequencing input was PBMCs. The TCR originated in a female donor in good health and CMV-seronegative.

CDR3 nucleotides: TGTGCCAGTAGTATCGACAGGACCTATGGCTACACCTTC. It specifies CASSIDRTYGYTF. The V call is TRBV19, the J call TRBJ1-2; a weak D match, TRBD1 (6 bases). Trimming shortened V by 3 bases and J by 4 bases, and 9 bases separated the two germline ends. Germline V gene lookup returns CDR1 LNHDA and CDR2 SQIVND (reference sequence). The CDR3 loop spans 13 amino acids.